Shown below are 27 T cell receptor beta chains from a single sample sequenced in a study of CDR3 diversity in severe acne. TCRdb redid the calling of the PCR reads with MiXCR, one entry per CDR3 protein. Seen here are tens of thousands of distinct CDR3 sequences, around 50% observed once, and the top ten hold around a tenth. Source material: blood. The receptor source for this set is a male donor with severe acne vulgaris.

In nucleotides, the CDR3 is TGTGCCAGCAGCTTAGACACGGCGGACATTGTGGGGGCCGGGGAGCTGTTTTTT. Translating it yields CASSLDTADIVGAGELFF. The chain couples TRBV11-2 to TRBJ2-2; D assignment may be TRBD1 or TRBD2 (5 bases each). The CDR3 is 18 residues long. Looked up from germline, CDR1 is SGHAT and CDR2 is FQNNGV. V lost 0 bases and J 6 bases, leaving 20 bases between the germline ends.

This rearrangement joins TRBV7-9 to TRBJ2-1; a possible D gene is TRBD2 (5 bases). Germline V CDR1 and CDR2: SEHNR, FQNEAQ (reference sequence). The CDR3 extends over 16 amino acids. V lost 2 bases and J lost 5, with 16 bases in between. CDR3 region: CASSLRPGTRDNEQFF. DNA of the CDR3: TGTGCCAGCAGCTTAAGGCCGGGAACGCGGGACAATGAGCAGTTCTTC.

This clonotype was seen repeatedly, ten times or more. CDR3 bases: TGTGCCAGCAGCTCCGGGACCCGGGGTCGGGGGGCAAACATTCAGTACTTC. Translation gives CASSSGTRGRGANIQYF. The V call is TRBV5-8, the J call TRBJ2-4, with D possibly being TRBD2 (7 bases). From germline, CDR1 is SGHTS and CDR2 YDEGEE. V was pared by 3 bases and J by 6 bases, with 22 bases between. The CDR3 covers 17 residues.

Concerning this clonotype: The germline gene is not matched at one end of the junction; a read error may be the cause. V usage is TRBV10-1 and J usage is TRBJ1-1; D gene unclear. This CDR3 comprises 13 residues. The V gene's germline CDR1 is WNHNN and CDR2 SYGVQD (reference sequence). This CDR3 is CASSFGRYTEAFF. In DNA, the CDR3 is TGTGCCAGCAGTTTTGGACGGTACACTGAAGCTTTCTTT.

The chain employs TRBV7-3 and TRBJ2-3; 9 bases are a match to TRBD2. This CDR3 region has 12 residues. V lost 6 bases to trimming and J lost 8 bases; unmatched junction nucleotides: 3. Germline V gives CDR1 SGHTA, CDR2 FQGTGA. The CDR3 protein is CASRGGGATQYF. The CDR3 DNA sequence: TGTGCCAGCAGAGGCGGGGGGGCTACGCAGTATTTT.

Turning to this clonotype: Just one base apart from a much larger clone, this may be a read error. V and J are TRBV20-1 and TRBJ2-4; 14 bases are a match to TRBD2. V trimming: 4 bases; J trimming: 14 bases; junction bases outside the gene matches: 10. The CDR3 runs to 14 residues. Germline V lookup: CDR1 DFQATT, CDR2 SNEGSKA (reference sequence). CDR3 residues: CSANRLAGGLDEYF. The CDR3 DNA reads as TGCAGTGCTAACCGACTAGCGGGGGGGCTAGATGAGTACTTC.

By share, this clonotype ranks as medium-sized (0.01 to 0.1%). The gene calls are TRBV20-1 and TRBJ2-7; D possibly uses TRBD1 or TRBD2 (6 bases each). Germline V CDR1 and CDR2: DFQATT, SNEGSKA (reference sequence). This CDR3 is built from 19 residues. V was trimmed by 3 bases and J by 3 bases, leaving 30 bases between them. CDR3 sequence: CSASGLSTGGFRKDYEQYF. In nucleotides, the CDR3 is TGCAGTGCTAGTGGTTTGTCGACAGGAGGGTTCAGAAAGGACTACGAGCAGTACTTC.

This clonotype is judged medium-sized (0.01 to 0.1%). The chain joins TRBV10-3 to TRBJ1-2, with 9 bases fitting TRBD1. Looked up from germline, CDR1 is ENHRY and CDR2 is SYGVKD. Losses at the gene ends were 7 bases for V and 2 bases for J; bases not matched to a gene: 5. The CDR3 runs 14 residues. CDR3 region: CAITAGQGNYGYTF. The DNA of the CDR3 is TGTGCCATCACTGCGGGACAGGGAAACTATGGCTACACCTTC.

The chain has TRBV7-2 and TRBJ1-4; tentative D call: TRBD1 (5 bases). Germline CDR1 reads SGHTA; CDR2 reads FQGNSA. With 2 bases removed from V and 6 bases from J, the gap between germline ends came to 22 bases. There are 18 residues in the CDR3. Written as DNA, the CDR3 is TGTGCCAGCAGCTTATTCAAGCGCAGGGACGAGCCCCATGAAAAACTGTTTTTT. Residues: CASSLFKRRDEPHEKLFF.

This clonotype appeared once. The final CDR3 position lacks the conserved phenylalanine or tryptophan, pointing to a likely read error. The rearrangement joins TRBV25-1 to TRBJ1-1; no clear D gene. Trimming removed 1 base at V and 1 base at J, with 7 bases between. The CDR3 is made up of 14 amino acids. The germline gives CDR1 MGHDK, CDR2 SYGVNS. The DNA for the CDR3 is TGTGCCAGCAGTGAATTGGGGAAGAACACTGAAGCTTTCATT. It translates to CASSELGKNTEAFI.

V and J are TRBV20-1 and TRBJ2-3; D is unresolved. CDR1 is DFQATT and CDR2 is SNEGSKA in the germline V gene (reference sequence). The CDR3 has 13 amino acids. V was trimmed by 6 bases and J by 3 bases, leaving 13 bases between them. Written as DNA, the CDR3 is TGCAGTGCCAGCAGTGTCAGTACAGATACGCAGTATTTT. Its translation: CSASSVSTDTQYF.

This rearrangement joins TRBV25-1 to TRBJ2-5, with D maybe TRBD1 (6 bases). CDR1 and CDR2 (germline): MGHDK, SYGVNS. The CDR3 consists of 17 residues. V lost 0 bases to trimming and J lost 7 bases, with 21 bases between them. The CDR3 bases are TGTGCCAGCAGTGAATATGGACAGTCTCTTGGCTTGGGGACCCAGTACTTC. This sequence encodes CASSEYGQSLGLGTQYF.

The table lists this clonotype with many counts. The CDR3 region has the DNA TGTGCCAGCAGTGAAGCAGCGGGAGGATACAATGAGCAGTTCTTC. Translated, it gives CASSEAAGGYNEQFF. V and J are TRBV6-1 and TRBJ2-1; 9 bases fit TRBD2. CDR1 is MNHNS, CDR2 SASEGT, per germline. This CDR3 is built from 15 residues. The V gene end was trimmed by 0 bases and the J gene end by 4 bases; junction bases not matched to a gene: 1.

Comment on this clonotype: The conserved phenylalanine or tryptophan is not found at the CDR3 terminus, so this likely reflects a read error. The chain couples TRBV5-1 to TRBJ1-1; TRBD1 aligns across 7 bases. J was trimmed by 3 bases and V by 1 base; bases with no gene match: 6. Germline V lookup: CDR1 SGHRS, CDR2 YFSETQ. CDR3 length: 15 amino acids. The CDR3 loop is CASSLSGGKHTEAFL. DNA of the CDR3: TGCGCCAGCAGCTTGTCAGGGGGTAAGCACACTGAAGCTTTCCTT.

The table lists this clonotype with many counts. The chain couples TRBV2 to TRBJ2-1; D is perhaps TRBD1 or TRBD2 (6 bases each). Per the germline V gene, CDR1 is SNHLY and CDR2 is FYNNEI. The CDR3 is 16 amino acids. V gave up 6 bases and J gave up 5 bases, with 20 bases separating them. CDR3 sequence: CASRLEGRRGDNEQFF. For the CDR3, the DNA is TGTGCCAGCAGGTTAGAAGGAAGGAGGGGGGACAATGAGCAGTTCTTC.

The CDR3 is CASSQAGGGRGREKLFF. In nucleotides, the CDR3 is TGCGCCAGCAGCCAAGCTGGGGGCGGACGGGGTAGGGAAAAACTGTTTTTT. The V gene is TRBV4-3, the J gene TRBJ1-4; a weak D match, TRBD1 (6 bases). In germline, CDR1 is LGHNA, CDR2 YSLEER. There are 17 residues in the CDR3. The V end was cut by 1 base, the J end by 8 bases, with 20 bases between.

The chain uses TRBV7-9 and TRBJ2-1; TRBD2 matches 13 bases. CDR3 size: 16 residues. Germline V gene sequence: CDR1 SEHNR, CDR2 FQNEAQ (reference sequence). V was pared by 5 bases and J by 8 bases, with 9 bases of the junction left unmatched. In DNA, the CDR3 is TGTGCCAGCAGCCCGCCGACTAGCGGGAGGCAGGATGAGCAGTTCTTC. Encoded protein: CASSPPTSGRQDEQFF.

Worth noting for this clonotype: At one of its ends the junction is not consistent with the germline gene, which may arise from a read error. The J gene is TRBJ2-7, the V gene TRBV6-7; 14 bases map to TRBD2. TRBV6-7 is treated as an ORF (open reading frame) with a function not yet certain. This CDR3 comprises 21 residues. CDR3 region: CATSSIGTSGGAPPCSYEQYF. The CDR3 DNA follows: TGTGCCACCAGTTCGATCGGGACTAGCGGGGGTGCACCTCCGTGCTCCTACGAGCAGTACTTC.

The CDR3 coding sequence is TGTGCCATCAGTGAGTGGCCTAACAGCTCTGGAAACACCATATATTTT. As protein: CAISEWPNSSGNTIYF. This rearrangement joins TRBV10-3 to TRBJ1-3; unclear D gene. Germline CDR1 ENHRY, CDR2 SYGVKD. V lost 1 base and J lost 0, with 10 bases in between. The CDR3 spans 16 residues.

This clonotype was detected ten times or more. The chain employs TRBV5-1 and TRBJ1-2, with 9 bases identical to TRBD1. Germline CDR1 and CDR2: SGHRS and YFSETQ. Germline trimming cut 3 bases from V and 4 bases from J; bases unmatched to any gene: 7. The CDR3 sequence is 15 residues long. CDR3 amino acids: CASSSTPGQGYGYTF. In DNA, the CDR3 is TGCGCCAGCAGCTCTACTCCGGGACAGGGCTATGGCTACACCTTC.

With respect to this clonotype: With a much larger clone just one base away, this may be a read error. The rearrangement uses TRBV2 and TRBJ1-3; D unclear. Germline values: CDR1 SNHLY, CDR2 FYNNEI. V dropped 6 bases and J dropped 4 bases, with 1 base sitting between them. The CDR3 contains 10 residues. The CDR3, as DNA: TGTGCCAGCAGAGGAAACACCATATATTTT. This sequence encodes CASRGNTIYF.

As for this clonotype: This could be a read error, since a much larger clone is one nucleotide away. The rearrangement joins TRBV20-1 to TRBJ2-1; 8 nucleotides align to TRBD2. The germline V gene encodes CDR1 DFQATT and CDR2 SNEGSKA (reference sequence). V lost 1 base and J lost 8; bases outside the gene matches: 13. The CDR3 has 16 residues. The CDR3 DNA follows: TGCAGTGCTAGAGGGATAGCAGGGCGGGAGGCGGATGAGCAGTTCTTC. Its translation: CSARGIAGREADEQFF.

The table lists this clonotype with a few counts. The V gene is TRBV4-1, the J gene TRBJ1-5; no clear D. The CDR3 runs 14 residues. The V end lost 0 bases, the J end lost 1 base, and 4 bases lay between the germline ends. In germline, CDR1 is MGHRA, CDR2 YSYEKL. CDR3 nucleotides: TGCGCCAGCAGCCAAGATGGGAGCAATCAGCCCCAGCATTTT. Translation gives CASSQDGSNQPQHF.

This sequence joins TRBV15 and TRBJ2-7, with 9 bases identical to TRBD2. The CDR3 runs to 17 residues. Germline lookup yields CDR1 LNHNV and CDR2 YYDKDF (reference sequence). V was clipped by 4 bases and J by 0 bases; unmatched bases: 10. The chain's CDR3 is CATSTRFTSGHSYEQYF. CDR3 bases: TGTGCCACCAGCACCAGATTTACTAGCGGGCACTCCTACGAGCAGTACTTC.

The CDR3 protein is CAISESTRGGSPSYEQYF. The CDR3 coding sequence is TGTGCCATCAGTGAGTCGACTCGTGGCGGGAGCCCCTCCTACGAGCAGTACTTC. The J gene is TRBJ2-7, the V gene TRBV10-3; TRBD2 aligns across 7 bases. This CDR3 comprises 18 residues. V dropped 0 bases and J dropped 0; count of bases not matched to a gene: 11. From germline, CDR1 is ENHRY and CDR2 SYGVKD.

The gene calls are TRBV6-1 and TRBJ2-3, with D uncertain. Deletions cut 8 bases from V and 5 bases from J, with 11 bases between. The length of the CDR3 is 12 residues. Germline assignment: CDR1 MNHNS and CDR2 SASEGT. CDR3 sequence (DNA): TGTGCCAGCCCAAACTCAAGAGATACGCAGTATTTT. Translation: CASPNSRDTQYF.

The CDR3 coding sequence is TGTGCCAGCAGCACCGGGACTAGCGGGAGCGACGAGCAGTACTTC. This encodes CASSTGTSGSDEQYF. The chain combines TRBV5-4 with TRBJ2-7; 14 bases line up with TRBD2. Germline CDR1 SGHNT, CDR2 YYREEE (reference sequence). CDR3 length: 15 residues. Trimming at V came to 4 bases and at J to 5 bases, leaving 5 bases not matched to a gene.